This T cell receptor (beta chain) emerged from a study of blood T cell repertoires in COVID-19. V was clipped by 0 bases and J by 5 bases; unmatched bases: 2. The length of the CDR3 is 16 residues. Germline V gene lookup returns CDR1 SGDLS and CDR2 YYNGEE. Generated by immunoSEQ multiplex PCR, the TCRdb table keeps only in-frame clones and is missing some. This table has about 380,000 clones, 70% to 90% appearing once. V gene TRBV9 combines with J gene TRBJ2-2, with TRBD2 identical over 12 bases. The sequenced material came from PBMCs or T cells enriched from blood (not recorded which). The clonotype originates from a woman between 18 and 29 years old who had recovered from COVID-19. The CDR3 region is CASSVDLAGGTGELFF. The CDR3 DNA follows: TGTGCCAGCAGCGTAGATCTAGCGGGGGGGACCGGGGAGCTGTTTTTT.